These 3 T cell receptor beta chains originate from one sample sequenced in a study of blood T cell repertoires in COVID-19. Data came from immunoSEQ multiplex PCR; TCRdb stores just in-frame clones and leaves some out. The sample records some 100,000 clones, around 80% being singletons. Sequencing was carried out using peripheral blood. These receptors originate from a human donor in a cohort sampled during active or convalescent COVID-19.

The chain employs TRBV2 and TRBJ1-5, with D possibly matching TRBD1 (6 bases). The CDR3 extends over 15 amino acids. The germline V gene encodes CDR1 SNHLY and CDR2 FYNNEI. The V gene lost 2 bases and the J gene lost 6 bases, with 14 bases spanning the gap. The DNA of the CDR3 is TGTGCCAGCAGTGAACAGGGGCATACGACTCAGCCCCAGCATTTT. Translated, it gives CASSEQGHTTQPQHF.

The chain is built from TRBV10-3 and TRBJ1-5; possibly TRBD1 for D (6 bases). V was clipped by 10 bases and J by 2 bases, with 18 bases between them. Germline loops: CDR1 ENHRY, CDR2 SYGVKD. The CDR3 consists of 15 residues. Written as DNA, the CDR3 is TGTGCCACCCATCGGGAGGGGGGGGGCAATCAGCCCCAGCATTTT. The encoded protein is CATHREGGGNQPQHF.

The chain carries TRBV19 and TRBJ1-5, with 8 bases that match TRBD1. The CDR3 runs 16 residues. CDR1 LNHDA and CDR2 SQIVND come from the germline V gene (reference sequence). V shed 4 bases and J 3 bases; nucleotides not matched to a gene: 8. CDR3 in amino acids: CASSSRGRGHNQPQHF. DNA of the CDR3: TGTGCCAGTAGTAGCCGGGGCAGGGGGCACAATCAGCCCCAGCATTTT.